This T cell receptor (beta chain) was identified in a study of blood T cell repertoires in COVID-19. Study at large: Samples taken during acute and convalescent COVID-19 were collected in the United States, Italy and Spain.

Here immunoSEQ multiplex PCR was the method, and the copy in TCRdb shows in-frame clones only, minus some. The top ten clones hold about 12% of a sample with approximately 210,000 clones, approximately 78% of them seen once. This receptor was identified in a woman in her thirties or forties with acute or convalescent COVID-19. The sequenced sample was peripheral blood.

CDR3 nucleotide sequence: TGCGCCAGCAGCCAGATCGGGACAGGGGAGGGTTACGAGCAGTACTTC. This gives the protein CASSQIGTGEGYEQYF. The V and J genes are TRBV4-1 and TRBJ2-7; 10 bases line up with TRBD1. V was clipped by 3 bases and J by 4 bases; unmatched bases: 9. The germline CDR1 and CDR2 sequences are MGHRA and YSYEKL. The CDR3 is 16 amino acids.